This TCR beta chain was sequenced in a study of shared clonotypes between healthy human individuals. CD8 cells regarded as naive lacked CD45RO, were positively chosen for CCR7, and omitted terminally differentiated effector memory CD45RA+ cells. Data came from immunoSEQ multiplex PCR; TCRdb stores just in-frame clones and leaves some out. The sample shows almost 700,000 clones, about 90% of them seen only once. Trimming removed 6 bases from V and 8 bases from J, with 22 bases in between. The CDR3 contains 15 residues. Germline CDR1 and CDR2: MNHEY and SMNVEV (reference sequence). What was sequenced was naive CD8+ T cells sorted from blood. The source of this sequence is a man aged 25 to 40 in good health. The rearrangement links TRBV27 to TRBJ1-1; D gene unclear. Written as DNA, the CDR3 is TGTGCCAGCAGAATGGTGCAAATGGGGAACCCCGAAGCTTTCTTT. Residues: CASRMVQMGNPEAFF.